Sequencing of this T cell receptor (beta chain) was carried out in a study of T cells after yellow fever vaccination. This clonotype came up a few times. Germline V gene data show CDR1 as SGHTA and CDR2 as FQGNSA. The CDR3 totals 16 residues. The V end lost 5 bases, the J end lost 4 bases, and 17 bases lay between the germline ends. In TCRdb, the 5' RACE reads were re-called with MiXCR into one record per CDR3 protein. The table includes around 600,000 distinct CDR3 sequences, about 12% detected once. The sample here was PBMCs, taken on the day of the yellow fever booster vaccination. This sequence originates from a man aged 25-45 years who received the YFV17D yellow fever vaccine. The chain employs TRBV7-2 and TRBJ2-2; TRBD1 or TRBD2 may be the D gene (5 bases each). The CDR3 sequence: CASSGSPRDLTGELFF. DNA for the CDR3: TGTGCCAGCAGCGGGTCGCCAAGGGACCTCACCGGGGAGCTGTTTTTT.